This passage covers 25 T cell receptor beta chains from one sample sequenced in a study of blood T cell repertoires in COVID-19. Method: immunoSEQ multiplex PCR; TCRdb's copy keeps in-frame clones and lacks some. The sample gives more than 200,000 clones, about 89% of which show up once; 4.1% is in the top ten. The sample comprised PBMCs or T cells enriched from blood (not recorded which). The receptor source for this set is a woman in her 30s who had recovered from COVID-19.

The chain recombines TRBV28 with TRBJ1-4; D perhaps matches TRBD1 (6 bases). This CDR3 comprises 12 residues. V shed 7 bases and J shed 7 bases, with 10 bases lying between them. Looked up from germline, CDR1 is MDHEN and CDR2 is SYDVKM. CDR3 sequence (DNA): TGTGCCAGCAACAGGGTCGGTGAAAAACTGTTTTTT. It translates to CASNRVGEKLFF.

The chain employs TRBV5-4 and TRBJ1-2, with 9 bases aligning to TRBD1. V dropped 0 bases and J dropped 0; count of bases not matched to a gene: 3. There are 16 residues in the CDR3. CDR1 SGHNT and CDR2 YYREEE come from the germline V gene (reference sequence). The CDR3 loop is CASSLGQGVANYGYTF. CDR3 DNA sequence: TGTGCCAGCAGCTTGGGACAGGGGGTAGCTAACTATGGCTACACCTTC.

The J gene is TRBJ1-5, the V gene TRBV7-2; maybe TRBD1 (5 bases). Trimming removed 4 bases from V and 6 bases from J, with 19 bases in between. CDR3 length: 16 residues. The germline V gene has CDR1 SGHTA and CDR2 FQGNSA. CDR3 region: CASSSHGGGNFQPQHF. Written as DNA, the CDR3 is TGTGCCAGCAGCTCCCACGGCGGGGGGAACTTTCAGCCCCAGCATTTT.

This rearrangement joins TRBV28 to TRBJ1-5; D is ambiguous. The CDR3 length is 13 residues. Germline-derived CDR1 and CDR2 are MDHEN and SYDVKM. V dropped 1 base and J dropped 2 bases, with 3 bases sitting between them. The CDR3 region has the DNA TGTGCCAGCAGTTTATCTGGCAATCAGCCCCAGCATTTT. This sequence encodes CASSLSGNQPQHF.

The CDR3 sequence is CSVGSVDQPQHF. The CDR3 nucleotides are TGCAGCGTTGGTTCGGTGGATCAGCCCCAGCATTTT. The chain is built from TRBV29-1 and TRBJ1-5; D call uncertain. The V end was cut by 4 bases, the J end by 5 bases, with 9 bases between. The CDR3 is 12 residues long. Germline CDR1 and CDR2: SQVTM and ANQGSEA.

In this sample, this clone turned up once. The rearrangement uses TRBV9 and TRBJ1-4; D call uncertain. CDR1 and CDR2 from the germline V gene are SGDLS and YYNGEE. V was clipped by 0 bases and J by 6 bases, with 9 bases between them. The CDR3 is 14 residues long. The DNA for the CDR3 is TGTGCCAGCAGCGTAGCCCCACTAGATGAAAAACTGTTTTTT. This sequence encodes CASSVAPLDEKLFF.

The chain recombines TRBV7-8 with TRBJ2-2, with 7 bases lining up with TRBD1. V gave up 6 bases and J gave up 6 bases; unmatched junction bases: 13. The CDR3 is 16 amino acids. Per the germline V gene, CDR1 is SGHVS and CDR2 is FQNEAQ. Here the CDR3 DNA reads TGTGCCAGCAGTTTCGGACAGGTTTTTTTTCCCGGGGAGCTGTTTTTT. Protein sequence: CASSFGQVFFPGELFF. Full variable domain (outside the CDR3, taken from reference TRBV7-8 and TRBJ2-2): GAGVSQSPRYKVAKRGQDVALRCDPISGHVSLFWYQQALGQGPEFLTYFQNEAQLDKSGLPSDRFFAERPEGSVSTLKIQRTQQEDSAVYLCASSFGQVFFPGELFFGEGSRLTVL.

DNA for the CDR3: TGTGCCAGCAGCTTAGCCGTCGGGAGTAGGTACAATGAGCAGTTCTTC. Translated: CASSLAVGSRYNEQFF. The genes are TRBV13 and TRBJ2-1, with a weak D call TRBD2 (6 bases). The CDR3 totals 16 residues. Germline CDR1 and CDR2: PRHDT and FYEKMQ (reference sequence). The germline V and J ends were trimmed by 1 base and 4 bases, with 14 bases remaining between them.

The chain recombines TRBV3-1 (or the pseudogene TRBV3-2) with TRBJ1-5, with D possibly TRBD1 on 6 matching bases. CDR3 length equals 16 residues. V was clipped by 2 bases and J by 7 bases, with 18 bases between them. In germline, CDR1 is LGHDT, CDR2 YNNKEL (reference sequence). Written as DNA, the CDR3 is TGTGCCAGCAGCCAACTTGGGCAGGGTAGGGGGCAGCCCCAGCATTTT. This gives the protein CASSQLGQGRGQPQHF.

V gene TRBV4-3 combines with J gene TRBJ2-7; no firm D call. This CDR3 comprises 14 residues. Germline V gene lookup returns CDR1 LGHNA and CDR2 YSLEER. Trimming left V 4 bases short and J 0 bases short, with 10 bases between. The CDR3 DNA follows: TGCGCCAGCAGCCCCTATCTAGGCTCCTACGAGCAGTACTTC. This gives the protein CASSPYLGSYEQYF.

The chain carries TRBV27 and TRBJ2-1; weak D call: TRBD2 (6 bases). In germline, CDR1 is MNHEY, CDR2 SMNVEV (reference sequence). V lost 3 bases and J 0 bases, leaving 9 bases between the germline ends. The CDR3 has 15 residues. CDR3: CASSFSGSSYNEQFF. CDR3 bases: TGTGCCAGCAGTTTTAGCGGAAGCTCCTACAATGAGCAGTTCTTC.

The table lists this clone with a count of one. The gene calls are TRBV28 and TRBJ1-1; D perhaps matches TRBD1 (5 bases). CDR1 and CDR2 from the germline V gene are MDHEN and SYDVKM. Trimming took 5 bases from V and 0 from J, leaving 16 bases between them. The CDR3 spans 16 residues. DNA for the CDR3: TGTGCCAGCAGTCTCCGACGGGGGTTTATGAACACTGAAGCTTTCTTT. It specifies CASSLRRGFMNTEAFF.

The chain has TRBV19 and TRBJ2-3; a weak D match, TRBD1 (6 bases). Germline V gives CDR1 LNHDA, CDR2 SQIVND (reference sequence). The CDR3 consists of 13 residues. V lost 5 bases and J 4 bases, leaving 10 bases between the germline ends. CDR3 sequence: CASSPEGADTQYF. CDR3 coding DNA: TGTGCCAGTAGTCCCGAGGGGGCAGATACGCAGTATTTT.

The V call is TRBV12-3 or TRBV12-4, the J call TRBJ2-1, with D possibly matching TRBD1 (6 bases). V was clipped by 1 base and J by 7 bases, with 8 bases between them. The CDR3 sequence is 13 residues long. CDR3 nucleotide sequence: TGTGCCAGCAGTTTAGACAGGGTGAATGAGCAGTTCTTC. As protein: CASSLDRVNEQFF.

The V gene is TRBV21-1, the J gene TRBJ1-5; TRBD1 was called by the table and not checked on the DNA. TRBV21-1 is listed as a pseudogene. There are 19 residues in the CDR3. CDR3 loop: CASSKNSPRAGGRNQPQHF. The DNA of the CDR3 is TGTGCCAGCAGCAAAAATTCGCCCCGAGCAGGGGGCAGGAATCAGCCCCAGCATTTT.

This chain links TRBV18 with TRBJ1-1; 7 bases are a match to TRBD1. Germline V gene data show CDR1 as KGHSH and CDR2 as LQKENI. This CDR3 has 15 residues. Trimming took 3 bases from V and 4 from J; bases not matched to a gene: 8. CDR3 protein: CASSPLLTGITEAFF. The CDR3 DNA follows: TGTGCCAGCTCACCCCTACTGACAGGGATCACTGAAGCTTTCTTT.

The rearrangement joins TRBV6-5 to TRBJ2-2, with 7 bases that match TRBD1. Germline lookup yields CDR1 MNHEY and CDR2 SVGAGI. V lost 4 bases to trimming and J lost 0 bases; unmatched junction nucleotides: 2. The CDR3 is made up of 15 amino acids. The CDR3 protein is CASSWDRTNTGELFF. The CDR3 DNA follows: TGTGCCAGCAGTTGGGACAGAACGAACACCGGGGAGCTGTTTTTT.

The chain is built from TRBV25-1 and TRBJ1-1, with D tentatively TRBD1 (5 bases). Trimming took off 2 bases at V and 5 bases at J, with 15 bases between the two ends. The CDR3 extends over 15 amino acids. Germline CDR1 is MGHDK and CDR2 is SYGVNS. The CDR3 loop reads CASSEGLGKGTEAFF. CDR3 bases: TGTGCCAGCAGTGAAGGGCTGGGTAAGGGGACTGAAGCTTTCTTT.

This chain connects TRBV6-5 to TRBJ2-7, with D hard to call. The CDR3 totals 13 residues. Germline CDR1 is MNHEY and CDR2 is SVGAGI. V was cut by 0 bases and J by 3 bases, with 6 bases left in between. The CDR3 DNA reads TGTGCCAGCAGTTACTCGGGCAGCTACGAGCAGTACTTC. It yields the protein CASSYSGSYEQYF.

V usage is TRBV21-1 and J usage is TRBJ1-5; no check of the table's D call, TRBD1, against the DNA was made. TRBV21-1 is an annotated pseudogene. The CDR3 runs 14 residues. CDR3 in amino acids: CASSKGTAAQPQHF. In nucleotides, the CDR3 is TGTGCCAGCAGCAAAGGGACAGCGGCTCAGCCCCAGCATTTT.

The chain links TRBV5-1 to TRBJ2-5; TRBD2 matches 8 bases. Trimming took 4 bases from V and 5 from J; bases not matched to a gene: 13. The CDR3 covers 16 residues. CDR1 and CDR2 (germline): SGHRS, YFSETQ. The CDR3 here is CASSNRRSGSWETQYF. CDR3 nucleotides: TGCGCCAGCAGCAACAGGCGGAGCGGGAGCTGGGAGACCCAGTACTTC.

The rearrangement uses TRBV5-8 and TRBJ2-7; 9 nucleotides align to TRBD2. The V and J ends lost 2 bases and 5 bases, in that order; junction bases with no gene match: 8. The CDR3 extends over 15 amino acids. Per germline, CDR1 SGHTS and CDR2 YDEGEE. CDR3 bases: TGTGCCAGCAGCTTAGTAGCGGGAGTATTCGACGAGCAGTACTTC. This encodes CASSLVAGVFDEQYF.

This clone was seen a few times. The chain employs TRBV7-6 and TRBJ2-5; 10 bases fit TRBD2. CDR1 SGHVS and CDR2 FNYEAQ come from the germline V gene. The CDR3 spans 17 residues. The J segment lost 1 base and the V segment lost 5 bases, leaving 10 bases of the junction unmatched. CDR3 in DNA: TGTGCCAGCAGCCTAAACGGACTAGCGGTGCTCCAAGAGACCCAGTACTTC. This sequence encodes CASSLNGLAVLQETQYF.

The chain employs TRBV19 and TRBJ1-5; 8 bases fit TRBD1. The CDR3 runs 15 residues. Germline values: CDR1 LNHDA, CDR2 SQIVND (reference sequence). The trim removed 5 bases at V and 6 bases at J, leaving 9 bases unmatched. The CDR3 coding sequence is TGTGCCAGTAGTCCACAGGGGGAATGGAGTCAGCCCCAGCATTTT. This gives the protein CASSPQGEWSQPQHF.

The V call is TRBV5-1, the J call TRBJ2-7; TRBD1 aligns across 8 bases. Germline trimming cut 4 bases from V and 2 bases from J; bases unmatched to any gene: 5. The CDR3 sequence is 14 residues long. Germline V gene sequence: CDR1 SGHRS, CDR2 YFSETQ. In nucleotides, the CDR3 is TGCGCCAGCAGCGACGGACAGGGAACCTACGAGCAGTACTTC. This codes for CASSDGQGTYEQYF.